A single sample is the source of the 8 T cell receptor beta chains below, sequenced in a study of OX40 agonist ivuxolimab in advanced cancers. Generated by immunoSEQ multiplex PCR, the TCRdb table keeps only in-frame clones and is missing some. The data contain roughly 70,000 clones, about 85% of them seen just once; the ten biggest clones take up about 0.66%. Source: CD4+ or CD8+ T cells sorted from blood, taken in a trial of the OX40 agonist ivuxolimab. All receptors come from an adult with an advanced solid tumor such as melanoma, head and neck, liver or kidney cancer.

The chain combines TRBV6-5 with TRBJ2-5, with 9 bases identical to TRBD1. The CDR3 length is 15 residues. From germline, CDR1 is MNHEY and CDR2 SVGAGI. With V trimmed by 4 bases and J by 4 bases, 7 bases remained unmatched. The CDR3 bases are TGTGCCAGCAGTTTCGGGACAGGGTGGGGAGAGACCCAGTACTTC. As protein: CASSFGTGWGETQYF.

The J gene is TRBJ2-2, the V gene TRBV19, with 8 bases fitting TRBD1. Looked up from germline, CDR1 is LNHDA and CDR2 is SQIVND (reference sequence). Trimming at V came to 5 bases and at J to 6 bases, leaving 8 bases not matched to a gene. This CDR3 contains 15 residues. The CDR3 bases are TGTGCCAGTAGTTTGACAGGGGATCTTCCCGGGGAGCTGTTTTTT. Amino acids: CASSLTGDLPGELFF.

V is TRBV7-6 and J is TRBJ1-2; 7 bases are a match to TRBD1. Looked up from germline, CDR1 is SGHVS and CDR2 is FNYEAQ. CDR3 length: 14 residues. With 5 bases clipped from V and 2 bases from J, the junction kept 5 bases outside the gene matches. The CDR3 region is CASSANRGNYGYTF. The DNA of the CDR3 is TGTGCCAGCAGCGCAAACAGGGGCAACTATGGCTACACCTTC.

The J gene is TRBJ2-5, the V gene TRBV19, with 9 bases matching TRBD2. Per germline, CDR1 LNHDA and CDR2 SQIVND (reference sequence). The CDR3 is made up of 16 amino acids. V lost 5 bases and J lost 5; bases outside the gene matches: 12. In nucleotides, the CDR3 is TGTGCCAGTAGTCCCCGGGGGCGGGGGGGCCTGGAGACCCAGTACTTC. Amino acids: CASSPRGRGGLETQYF. Based on the CDR3 plus reference TRBV19 and TRBJ2-5, the full variable domain is DGGITQSPKYLFRKEGQNVTLSCEQNLNHDAMYWYRQDPGQGLRLIYYSQIVNDFQKGDIAEGYSVSREKKESFPLTVTSAQKNPTAFYLCASSPRGRGGLETQYFGPGTRLLVL.

The rearrangement uses TRBV6-6 and TRBJ1-2; 7 bases are a match to TRBD1. With 5 bases clipped from V and 6 bases from J, the junction kept 6 bases outside the gene matches. CDR3 size: 13 residues. Germline CDR1 MNHNY, CDR2 SVGAGI (reference sequence). The CDR3 loop is CASSNRGEDGYTF. In DNA form, the CDR3 reads TGTGCCAGCAGTAACAGGGGTGAGGATGGCTACACCTTC.

The J gene is TRBJ2-3, the V gene TRBV11-2; no definite D call. The V end lost 5 bases, the J end lost 2 bases, and 11 bases lay between the germline ends. The germline V gene has CDR1 SGHAT and CDR2 FQNNGV. CDR3 length equals 14 residues. The CDR3 coding sequence is TGTGCCAGCAGCCCAGGACGGTCCACAGATACGCAGTATTTT. It is translated as CASSPGRSTDTQYF.

The rearrangement links TRBV2 to TRBJ2-5; 9 nucleotides line up with TRBD2. V lost 1 base and J lost 3; bases outside the gene matches: 9. CDR1 and CDR2 (germline): SNHLY, FYNNEI. This CDR3 spans 17 amino acids. The CDR3 DNA sequence: TGTGCCAGCAGTGAAGATTCCAGCGGGGGGAGAAAAGAGACCCAGTACTTC. It codes for CASSEDSSGGRKETQYF.

The chain couples TRBV4-1 to TRBJ1-1; the match to TRBD1 covers 10 bases. Germline CDR1 reads MGHRA; CDR2 reads YSYEKL. The V segment lost 0 bases and the J segment 0 bases; nucleotides outside the gene matches: 10. The CDR3 is made up of 19 amino acids. The CDR3 DNA reads as TGCGCCAGCAGCCAAGATCCCGTGACAGGGGGCGGGATGAACACTGAAGCTTTCTTT. Translating it yields CASSQDPVTGGGMNTEAFF.